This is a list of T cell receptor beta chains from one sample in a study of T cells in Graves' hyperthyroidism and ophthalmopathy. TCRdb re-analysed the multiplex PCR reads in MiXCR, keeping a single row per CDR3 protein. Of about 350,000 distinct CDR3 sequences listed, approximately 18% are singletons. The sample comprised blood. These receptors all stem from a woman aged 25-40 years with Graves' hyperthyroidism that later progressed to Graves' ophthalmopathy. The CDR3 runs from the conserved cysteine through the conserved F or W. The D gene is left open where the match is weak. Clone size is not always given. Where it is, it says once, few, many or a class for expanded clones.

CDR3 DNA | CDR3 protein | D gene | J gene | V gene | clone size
TGTGCCAGCAGTGAAGCACAGGCCGCCTACGAGCAGTACTTC | CASSEAQAAYEQYF | . | TRBJ2-7 | TRBV6-1 | .
TGTGCCAGCAGCTTAGACCCCGGGACAGACTATGGCTACACCTTC | CASSLDPGTDYGYTF | TRBD1 | TRBJ1-2 | TRBV5-5 | many
TGCAGTGCTAGTGGAGACACAGATACGCAGTATTTT | CSASGDTDTQYF | . | TRBJ2-3 | TRBV20-1 | .
TGTGCCAGCAGTGAAGCTCGGGAGACCTACGAGCAGTACTTC | CASSEARETYEQYF | . | TRBJ2-7 | TRBV6-1 | many
TGTGCCAGCAGCTTATATACGGGAGGGGTCTACGAGCAGTACTTC | CASSLYTGGVYEQYF | TRBD2 | TRBJ2-7 | TRBV7-6 | .
TGCAGTGCCCCTCTCCCCCCGACCTACACTGAAGCTTTCTTT | CSAPLPPTYTEAFF | . | TRBJ1-1 | TRBV20-1 | many
TGCAGTGCTAGAGACGGGCAGCCCCGATACACCGGGGAGCTGTTTTTT | CSARDGQPRYTGELFF | . | TRBJ2-2 | TRBV20-1 | many
TGCAGTGCCATAACGACTAGCGGGCGGACAGATACGCAGTATTTT | CSAITTSGRTDTQYF | TRBD2 | TRBJ2-3 | TRBV20-1 | many
TGTGCCAGCAGTGGACCCCGGGACAAAGGCGGTGGCTACACCTTC | CASSGPRDKGGGYTF | . | TRBJ1-2 | TRBV2 | many
TGTGCCAGCAGTCTCGGACTTGACTCCTACGAGCAGTACTTC | CASSLGLDSYEQYF | . | TRBJ2-7 | TRBV27 | many
TGCGCCAGCAGCCAGGGGGATAGCGGGGACATACTCACAGATACGCAGTATTTT | CASSQGDSGDILTDTQYF | TRBD2 | TRBJ2-3 | TRBV4-1 | .
TGTGCCAGCAGCTTCCGAACCGGGACTAAGAGGAACAATGAGCAGTTCTTC | CASSFRTGTKRNNEQFF | TRBD2 | TRBJ2-1 | TRBV12-3/TRBV12-4 | many
TGCAGCGTTTTGGGGCAGGGGGGCGTCCCGGTCTACGAGCAGTACTTC | CSVLGQGGVPVYEQYF | . | TRBJ2-7 | TRBV29-1 | many
TGTGCCTGGAGTGTAGGGGCAGTCTACGAGCAGTACTTC | CAWSVGAVYEQYF | . | TRBJ2-7 | TRBV30 | many
TGTGCCAGTAGTATCCTAGGGCGCACTGAAGCTTTCTTT | CASSILGRTEAFF | . | TRBJ1-1 | TRBV19 | many
TGTGCCAGTAGCCGAGGACAGGGGGTGCGGAATGAGCAGTTCTTC | CASSRGQGVRNEQFF | TRBD1 | TRBJ2-1 | TRBV19 | many
TGTGCCAGCAGTTCCCTGGGACAGCGCCCAGAGACCCAGTACTTC | CASSSLGQRPETQYF | TRBD1 | TRBJ2-5 | TRBV6-1 | many
TGTGCCAGCACCCTGCGGAGCGACTATGGCTACACCTTC | CASTLRSDYGYTF | . | TRBJ1-2 | TRBV28 | many
TGTGCCAGCAGCCCCCCCGGGTCCTACGAGCAGTACTTC | CASSPPGSYEQYF | . | TRBJ2-7 | TRBV7-9 | few
TGTGCCACCAGCGAGGGAGGACAGGAGATCTACGAGCAGTACTTC | CATSEGGQEIYEQYF | . | TRBJ2-7 | TRBV15 | .
TGTGCCAGCAGTTACCAGGGGAACGGAAACACCATATATTTT | CASSYQGNGNTIYF | . | TRBJ1-3 | TRBV6-5 | many
TGTGCCAGCAGCCGTGGGACAGGGCCGCGTTATGGCTACACCTTC | CASSRGTGPRYGYTF | TRBD1 | TRBJ1-2 | TRBV27 | few
TGTGCCAGCAACTCTGACAGGGATTTGACTGAAGCTTTCTTT | CASNSDRDLTEAFF | TRBD1 | TRBJ1-1 | TRBV6-1 | many
TGTGCCAGCAGCCAGACAGGGAGCTCCTACGAGCAGTACTTC | CASSQTGSSYEQYF | TRBD1 | TRBJ2-7 | TRBV28 | many
TGTGCCAGTAGGATGGCTGGGGGCACTGAAGCTTTCTTT | CASRMAGGTEAFF | . | TRBJ1-1 | TRBV19 | few
TGCAGTGCCTCGGAGGGGGGGAGCAATCAGCCCCAGCATTTT | CSASEGGSNQPQHF | . | TRBJ1-5 | TRBV20-1 | many
TGTGCCAGCAGTCCATTCGGCGGGGTCTTCAATGAGCAGTTCTTC | CASSPFGGVFNEQFF | . | TRBJ2-1 | TRBV2 | many
TGCGCCAGCAGCACAAGTAGACTCTCCTACAATGAGCAGTTCTTC | CASSTSRLSYNEQFF | . | TRBJ2-1 | TRBV5-1 | .
TGTGCCAAAAGTCTCCAAATGGGGGTAAACACTGAAGCTTTCTTT | CAKSLQMGVNTEAFF | . | TRBJ1-1 | TRBV2 | many
TGTGCCAGCAGCAGGTGGAGGTCAAACTATGGCTACACCTTC | CASSRWRSNYGYTF | . | TRBJ1-2 | TRBV27 | .
TGCAGTGCTAGAGATTTCAGCGGGAGCCTCTCCTACGAGCAGTACTTC | CSARDFSGSLSYEQYF | TRBD2 | TRBJ2-7 | TRBV20-1 | many
TGTGCCAGCAGTTACGACCGGAGAAGCATTTGGGAGACCCAGTACTTC | CASSYDRRSIWETQYF | . | TRBJ2-5 | TRBV6-2/TRBV6-3 | many
TGTGCCAGCAGTCCCCTGGGGGGGTGGGACAGGGGTTTCGGGAACACTGAAGCTTTCTTT | CASSPLGGWDRGFGNTEAFF | TRBD1 | TRBJ1-1 | TRBV28 | many
TGTGCCAGCACAAAATTTTCAGACGGGGACCATCCCTACGAGCAGTACTTC | CASTKFSDGDHPYEQYF | . | TRBJ2-7 | TRBV6-1 | many
TGTGCCAGCAGTGAACCTTGGACAGGGGATGAGCAGTTCTTC | CASSEPWTGDEQFF | TRBD1 | TRBJ2-1 | TRBV6-1 | many
TGCAGCGTTGACTTCGGACAGGGGACCGAAGCTTTCTTT | CSVDFGQGTEAFF | TRBD1 | TRBJ1-1 | TRBV29-1 | many
TGTGCCAGCAGCACCGCGGTAGCGGGAGTGGTAGATACGCAGTATTTT | CASSTAVAGVVDTQYF | TRBD2 | TRBJ2-3 | TRBV9 | many
TGTGCCAGTAGCCGACTAGCGGGGATTGTCAATGAGCAGTTCTTC | CASSRLAGIVNEQFF | TRBD2 | TRBJ2-1 | TRBV19 | .
TGTGCCAGCAGCGGGACTAGCGGGAGGGCCTACAATGAGCAGTTCTTC | CASSGTSGRAYNEQFF | TRBD2 | TRBJ2-1 | TRBV5-8 | many
TGTGCCAGCAGTTTGATCATGGGTTTGGTAGATACGCAGTATTTT | CASSLIMGLVDTQYF | . | TRBJ2-3 | TRBV12-3/TRBV12-4 | many
TGTGCCAGCAGCCCGCCACTGACTAGCGGGAGCCGTACGGTATACGAGCAGTACTTC | CASSPPLTSGSRTVYEQYF | TRBD2 | TRBJ2-7 | TRBV7-8 | few
TGTGCCATCAGCATAGGACTAGCGGGAGGGCAAGAGACCCAGTACTTC | CAISIGLAGGQETQYF | TRBD2 | TRBJ2-5 | TRBV10-3 | few
TGCAGCGTTGACGCCGGGACAGGATCCTACGAGCAGTACTTC | CSVDAGTGSYEQYF | TRBD1 | TRBJ2-7 | TRBV29-1 | few
TGTGCCAGCAGTTATAACAGGTTCTCTGGAAACACCATATATTTT | CASSYNRFSGNTIYF | . | TRBJ1-3 | TRBV27 | .
TGTGCCAGCAGTTACTCGGGGGGAAAGGCCTACGAGCAGTACTTC | CASSYSGGKAYEQYF | . | TRBJ2-7 | TRBV6-6 | few
TGTGCCAGCAGACCCTGGGACAGGAAGGGCTACACCTTC | CASRPWDRKGYTF | TRBD1 | TRBJ1-2 | TRBV27 | many
TGCGCCAGCAACCCAGTACACGGAAACACTGAAGCTTTCTTT | CASNPVHGNTEAFF | . | TRBJ1-1 | TRBV5-1 | many
TGCAGCGTTTATATCGAAGGTGGATATCAGCCCCAGCATTTT | CSVYIEGGYQPQHF | . | TRBJ1-5 | TRBV29-1 | few
TGCAGTGCTAGAGATATGACAGGGGGCAATCAGCCCCAGCATTTT | CSARDMTGGNQPQHF | TRBD1 | TRBJ1-5 | TRBV20-1 | .
TGTGCCAGCAGTTCAACGGCCTTCGAGACCCAGTACTTC | CASSSTAFETQYF | . | TRBJ2-5 | TRBV6-1 | many
TGTGCCAGCAGTGGGTCCGGGGCCCCCATACAGTACTTC | CASSGSGAPIQYF | . | TRBJ2-5 | TRBV2 | many
TGCAGTGCTAGAGAGCGGGGGATCTACGAGCAGTACTTC | CSARERGIYEQYF | TRBD2 | TRBJ2-7 | TRBV20-1 | .
TGTGCCAGCAGCTTAGTGGTGGGATCCTCCTACGAGCAGTACTTC | CASSLVVGSSYEQYF | . | TRBJ2-7 | TRBV7-2 | .
TGTGCCAGCAGCTCCGACAGCGGGGAGACCCAGTACTTC | CASSSDSGETQYF | . | TRBJ2-5 | TRBV6-1 | many
TGCGCCAGCAGCTCTACCGCCGGGACAGGTTGGGAGCAGTACTTC | CASSSTAGTGWEQYF | TRBD1 | TRBJ2-7 | TRBV5-1 | many